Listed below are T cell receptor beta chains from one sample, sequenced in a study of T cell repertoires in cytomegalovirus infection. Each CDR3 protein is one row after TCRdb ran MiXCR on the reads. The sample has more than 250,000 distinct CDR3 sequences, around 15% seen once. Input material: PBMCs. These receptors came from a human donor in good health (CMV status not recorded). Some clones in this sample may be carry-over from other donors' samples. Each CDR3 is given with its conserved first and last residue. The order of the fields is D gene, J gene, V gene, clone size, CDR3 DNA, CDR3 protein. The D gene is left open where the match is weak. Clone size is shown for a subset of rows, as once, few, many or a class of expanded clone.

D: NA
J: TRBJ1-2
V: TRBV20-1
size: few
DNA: TGCAGTGCTAGAAGGTCCCCATCGGGGGGCTACACCTTC
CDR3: CSARRSPSGGYTF

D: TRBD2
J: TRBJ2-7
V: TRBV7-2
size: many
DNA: TGTGCCAGCAGCTTAGGGCCCCTAGCGGGAGGCCACGAGCAGTACTTC
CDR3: CASSLGPLAGGHEQYF

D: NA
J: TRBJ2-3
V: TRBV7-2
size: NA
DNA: TGTGCCAGCAGCTTAGATTCTAGCGGCACAGATACGCAGTATTTT
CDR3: CASSLDSSGTDTQYF

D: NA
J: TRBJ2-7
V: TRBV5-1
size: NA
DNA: TGCGCCAGCAGCTTGGCCCAGGCCCCCTCCTACGAGCAGTACTTC
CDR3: CASSLAQAPSYEQYF

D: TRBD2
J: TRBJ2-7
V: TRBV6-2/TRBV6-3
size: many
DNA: TGTGCCAGCGTGTTCGCGGGGGGGAACGAGCAGTACTTC
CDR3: CASVFAGGNEQYF

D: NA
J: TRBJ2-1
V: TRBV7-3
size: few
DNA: TGTGCCAGCAGCTTAGTTATTAATGAGCAGTTCTTC
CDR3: CASSLVINEQFF

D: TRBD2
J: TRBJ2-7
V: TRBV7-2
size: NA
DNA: TGTGCCAGCAGCCCCCCTACGGGGGGTCGCTACGAGCAGTACTTC
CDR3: CASSPPTGGRYEQYF

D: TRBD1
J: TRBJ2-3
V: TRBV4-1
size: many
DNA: TGCGCCAGCAGCCGGGGGACGGGACAGGGGGCAGGAGATACGCAGTATTTT
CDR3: CASSRGTGQGAGDTQYF

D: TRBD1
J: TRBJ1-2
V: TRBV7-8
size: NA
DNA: TGTGCCAGCAGCTTAGCAGAGACAGGGATCGGCTACACCTTC
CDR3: CASSLAETGIGYTF

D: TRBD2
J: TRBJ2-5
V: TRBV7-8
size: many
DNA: TGTGCCAGCAGCACCCTGACTAGCGGGGGAGGCCAAGAGACCCAGTACTTC
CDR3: CASSTLTSGGGQETQYF